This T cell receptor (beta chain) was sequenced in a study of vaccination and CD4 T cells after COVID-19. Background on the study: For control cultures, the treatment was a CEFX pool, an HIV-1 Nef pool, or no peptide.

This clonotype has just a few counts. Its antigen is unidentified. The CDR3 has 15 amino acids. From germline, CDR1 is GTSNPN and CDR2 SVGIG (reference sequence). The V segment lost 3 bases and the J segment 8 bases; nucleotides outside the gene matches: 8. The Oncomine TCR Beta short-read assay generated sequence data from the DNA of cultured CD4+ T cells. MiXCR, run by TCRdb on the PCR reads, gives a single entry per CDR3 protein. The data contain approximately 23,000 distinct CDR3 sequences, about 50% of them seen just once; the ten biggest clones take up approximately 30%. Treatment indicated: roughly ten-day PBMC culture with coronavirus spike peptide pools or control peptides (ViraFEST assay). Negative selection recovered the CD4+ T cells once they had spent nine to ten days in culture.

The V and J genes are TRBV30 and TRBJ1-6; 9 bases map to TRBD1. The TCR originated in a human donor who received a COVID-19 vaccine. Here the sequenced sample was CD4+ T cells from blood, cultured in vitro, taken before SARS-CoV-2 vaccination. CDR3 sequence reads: CAWRKQGATHSPLHF. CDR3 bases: TGTGCCTGGAGAAAACAGGGGGCTACTCATTCACCCCTCCACTTT.